The sequence of this T cell receptor beta chain was determined in a study of T cells after yellow fever vaccination (dated by TCRdb to about 2019). Regarding the research as a whole: The SMART-Seq v4 Ultra Low Input RNA kit was used to prepare libraries from fractions with low cell numbers. To follow T-cell clones before and after both primary and booster YFV17D yellow fever vaccination, bulk TCR alpha and beta repertoires underwent longitudinal sequencing. Two healthy male donors, one aged 18 to 30 and one aged 30 to 40 years, made up the cohort. Blood was drawn at multiple timepoints before and after primary and secondary immunization, with bulk PBMC replicates and cell subsets isolated.

Sequences KGHDR (CDR1) and SFDVKD (CDR2) are obtained from the germline V gene. V loses 0 bases of germline sequence and J loses 4 bases, and the interval between the two ends is 11 bases. From its cysteine to its phenylalanine, the CDR3 spans 15 amino acids. Only the CDR3 region is kept as DNA, spanning 45 bases read in frame from base 1. TCR cDNA was made using 5'RACE template switching, a step that added a universal primer site and unique molecular identifiers. Priming of cDNA synthesis was performed from both the TCR alpha and TCR beta constant segments. Two PCR steps were used to amplify libraries, with sample barcodes and sequencing adapters being added in the second step. Libraries were sequenced on Illumina HiSeq 2500 (2x100 bp) or NovaSeq (2x150 bp). Concerning the study's data processing: MIGEC was used to demultiplex reads and collapse the reads into UMI consensus sequences, and MiXCR was used for V(D)J alignment. Using edgeR on replicate PBMC samples, clonotypes were called vaccine-responding if FDR was below 0.01 and the log2 fold change was above 5 up to day 15. Each bulk clonotype received a CD4 or CD8 identity based on whether the sequenced CD4 or CD8 repertoire contained that clonotype at higher abundance. TCRdb trimmed the raw reads at Q25, called clones with MiXCR and kept productive beta chains. Records with the same CDR3 protein are collapsed into one entry carrying the most frequent genes and DNA. V and J calls and clone size were set by TCRdb, not the authors. The sample table records 200,000 to 300,000 distinct CDR3 sequences; over 10% of these occur just once. The ten top clones hold about 0.51% of the sample.

What the authors observed across the whole study: The study included only two donors, which limits how far the findings can be generalized. Most clones expanded after primary vaccination (approximately 97% of CD4 and 80% to 90% of CD8) were re-detected after the booster, suggesting that broad memory maintenance occurred. A small fraction of clonotypes appeared in both the CD4 and CD8 compartments, likely as a result of convergent recombination. The secondary T-cell response was found to be weaker but faster than the primary response, with a peak reached on day 5 rather than on day 15. Because abundant contaminating clonotypes from the bulk population could be contained in FACS-sorted repertoires, computational filtering was required.

The sample's treatment or condition, from its label and the paper: live attenuated yellow fever vaccine strain. PBMCs were isolated from peripheral blood using a standard Ficoll-Paque protocol. Dynabeads CD4 and CD8 positive selection kits were used to isolate the CD4 and CD8 T-cell fractions. TriZol was used to extract RNA from bulk PBMCs, from CD4 and CD8 fractions, and from dextramer-positive and dextramer-negative fractions. Concerning this clonotype itself: Its specific antigen is unknown. Within one base of it there is no much larger clone, and no base qualities were kept.

Sequenced material: CD4+ T cells sorted from PBMCs, taken 45 days after the yellow fever booster vaccination. This clonotype was sampled from a young man who received the YFV17D yellow fever vaccine. The chain couples TRBV24-1 to TRBJ2-5; the D gene is perhaps TRBD1 or TRBD2, as each covers 6 bases. The bases read TGTGCCACCAGTGATTTGGGTGGGGGGCTAGAGACCCAGTACTTC. It translates as CATSDLGGGLETQYF.